These 23 T cell receptor beta chains originate from one sample sequenced in a study of identical twins. Each CDR3 protein gets one entry after TCRdb re-called the 5' RACE reads with MiXCR. Seen here are roughly 770,000 distinct CDR3 sequences, over 15% observed once, and the top ten hold around 13%. These data also formed part of another study, on T cells expressing NK-cell markers.

The sample consisted of PBMCs. Every receptor here comes from a young woman in good health.

The V call is TRBV20-1, the J call TRBJ2-1; D possibly corresponds to TRBD1 (6 bases). With 6 bases removed from V and 9 bases from J, the gap between germline ends came to 21 bases. The CDR3 spans 14 residues. Germline CDR1 and CDR2: DFQATT and SNEGSKA (reference sequence). The CDR3 here is CSATRARSRGEQFF. The CDR3 bases are TGCAGTGCCACTAGAGCACGTAGCAGGGGTGAGCAGTTCTTC.

This clonotype showed up just a few times. This sequence joins TRBV10-3 and TRBJ1-1; D is undetermined. The V and J ends lost 6 bases and 6 bases respectively, with 17 bases between them. This CDR3 has 14 residues. Germline V lookup: CDR1 ENHRY, CDR2 SYGVKD. CDR3 protein: CAIREGPISAEAFF. The CDR3 region has the DNA TGTGCCATCAGGGAAGGACCGATAAGCGCTGAAGCTTTCTTT.

J is TRBJ2-6 and V is TRBV4-2; D gene ambiguous. Germline V gene lookup returns CDR1 LGHNA and CDR2 YNFKEQ. The V gene lost 2 bases and the J gene lost 0 bases, with 5 bases spanning the gap. This CDR3 has 15 amino acids. CDR3: CASSQSSSGANVLTF. The CDR3 DNA sequence: TGTGCCAGCAGCCAAAGTAGCTCTGGGGCCAACGTCCTGACTTTC.

This chain joins TRBV2 and TRBJ2-7; D is unclear. CDR1 is SNHLY and CDR2 is FYNNEI in the germline V gene. The ends were cut back, 5 bases at V and 0 bases at J, with 17 bases in the middle. CDR3 size: 16 residues. DNA of the CDR3: TGTGCCAGCAGTCACCGGGCGACCCCGAGCTCCTACGAGCAGTACTTC. Residues: CASSHRATPSSYEQYF.

V gene TRBV11-2 combines with J gene TRBJ2-1; 11 bases map to TRBD2. In germline, CDR1 is SGHAT, CDR2 FQNNGV. J lost 8 bases, V lost 2 bases, and 8 bases had no gene match. The CDR3 length is 16 residues. The CDR3 here is CASSLSLAGGSHEQFF. The DNA of the CDR3 is TGTGCCAGCAGCTTAAGTTTAGCGGGGGGGTCTCATGAGCAGTTCTTC.

V is TRBV5-1 and J is TRBJ2-3; a possible D gene is TRBD1 (5 bases). Trimming cost V 0 bases and J 6 bases, with 11 bases left between them. Germline-derived CDR1 and CDR2 are SGHRS and YFSETQ. The CDR3 runs 14 residues. The CDR3 is CASSLEVRVDTQYF. The CDR3 region has the DNA TGCGCCAGCAGCTTGGAGGTCAGGGTGGATACGCAGTATTTT.

This chain uses TRBV5-1 with TRBJ2-3; the D gene is possibly TRBD2 (6 bases). CDR3 size: 15 residues. Germline loops: CDR1 SGHRS, CDR2 YFSETQ. The ends were cut back, 0 bases at V and 0 bases at J, with 8 bases in the middle. The CDR3 DNA is TGCGCCAGCAGCTTGGGACTAGAGAGCACAGATACGCAGTATTTT. Translation: CASSLGLESTDTQYF. The full variable domain, completed using reference TRBV5-1 and TRBJ2-3, is KAGVTQTPRYLIKTRGQQVTLSCSPISGHRSVSWYQQTPGQGLQFLFEYFSETQRNKGNFPGRFSGRQFSNSRSEMNVSTLELGDSALYLCASSLGLESTDTQYFGPGTRLTVL.

This clonotype showed up just a few times. This chain links TRBV7-9 with TRBJ2-1; 7 nucleotides agree with TRBD2. From germline, CDR1 is SEHNR and CDR2 FQNEAQ (reference sequence). The V segment lost 6 bases and the J segment 3 bases; nucleotides outside the gene matches: 2. The CDR3 spans 13 residues. The CDR3 sequence is CASRAGNYNEQFF. CDR3 DNA: TGTGCCAGCAGAGCGGGGAACTACAATGAGCAGTTCTTC.

This chain links TRBV14 with TRBJ2-3; tentative D call: TRBD2 (5 bases). Trimming pared 0 bases from V and 2 bases from J, leaving 9 bases between. CDR3 length equals 15 residues. Germline V gene sequence: CDR1 SGHDN, CDR2 FVKESK. The CDR3 nucleotides are TGTGCCAGCAGCCAAGAGTCCGGGGACACAGATACGCAGTATTTT. It translates to CASSQESGDTDTQYF.

This chain links TRBV15 with TRBJ2-3, with 9 positions matching TRBD2. Unmatched junction bases numbered 9, after V lost 1 base and J lost 4 bases. Germline CDR1 is LNHNV and CDR2 is YYDKDF (reference sequence). The CDR3 totals 17 residues. The DNA of the CDR3 is TGTGCCACCAGCAGAGTGACTGCGGGAGGGCCCTCAGATACGCAGTATTTT. Encoded protein: CATSRVTAGGPSDTQYF.

This clonotype was counted a few times. CDR3 loop: CATSVPGTGSTDTQYF. In DNA form, the CDR3 reads TGTGCCACCAGTGTCCCCGGGACAGGCAGCACAGATACGCAGTATTTT. This chain connects TRBV24-1 to TRBJ2-3; 8 nucleotides line up with TRBD1. V shed 5 bases and J 0 bases; nucleotides not matched to a gene: 6. The CDR3 contains 16 residues. CDR1 and CDR2 from the germline V gene are KGHDR and SFDVKD.

The chain has TRBV7-9 and TRBJ2-1; TRBD2 aligns across 7 bases. CDR3 length: 16 amino acids. Germline CDR1 and CDR2: SEHNR and FQNEAQ (reference sequence). The V segment lost 8 bases and the J segment 0 bases; nucleotides outside the gene matches: 10. In DNA, the CDR3 is TGTGCCAGCGGGGGGAGCGGGGTTAGCTCCTACAATGAGCAGTTCTTC. Amino acid sequence: CASGGSGVSSYNEQFF.

CDR3 residues: CAISGTGDEKLFF. The CDR3 nucleotides read TGTGCCATCAGCGGGACAGGGGATGAAAAACTGTTTTTT. The chain is built from TRBV10-3 and TRBJ1-4, with 10 bases identical to TRBD1. This CDR3 has 13 amino acids. The V and J ends lost 6 bases and 6 bases, in that order; junction bases with no gene match: 1. CDR1 is ENHRY and CDR2 is SYGVKD in the germline V gene.

The table lists this clonotype with many counts. V and J are TRBV24-1 and TRBJ2-3; 10 positions agree with TRBD2. Germline V CDR1 and CDR2: KGHDR, SFDVKD. The CDR3 is 16 amino acids. The ends lost 6 bases at V and 4 bases at J; junction bases unmatched: 9. In DNA, the CDR3 is TGTGCCACCAGTCAAGCTAGCGGGAGTGGGGCAGATACGCAGTATTTT. Protein: CATSQASGSGADTQYF.

The rearrangement joins TRBV5-1 to TRBJ2-3; TRBD2 matches at 7 bases. Germline V gene lookup returns CDR1 SGHRS and CDR2 YFSETQ. Losses at the gene ends were 4 bases for V and 2 bases for J; bases not matched to a gene: 7. There are 15 residues in the CDR3. CDR3 region: CASSPGRPDTDTQYF. CDR3 in DNA: TGCGCCAGCAGCCCCGGGAGGCCGGACACAGATACGCAGTATTTT.

There are a few counts of this clonotype. The chain couples TRBV5-5 to TRBJ1-2, with 7 bases lining up with TRBD1. In germline, CDR1 is SGHKS, CDR2 YYEKEE (reference sequence). The trim removed 0 bases at V and 6 bases at J, leaving 11 bases unmatched. The CDR3 is 16 residues long. The DNA for the CDR3 is TGTGCCAGCAGCTTGGCGTTGTTTTCTACAGGGGATGGCTACACCTTC. Protein product: CASSLALFSTGDGYTF.

The V call is TRBV5-1, the J call TRBJ2-7; a weak D match, TRBD1 (6 bases). Trimming took 0 bases from V and 5 from J, leaving 15 bases between them. Germline CDR1 and CDR2: SGHRS and YFSETQ. The CDR3 runs 15 residues. CDR3 protein: CASSLGWGRGHEQYF. In DNA form, the CDR3 reads TGCGCCAGCAGCTTGGGGTGGGGCAGGGGCCACGAGCAGTACTTC.

The chain is built from TRBV20-1 and TRBJ2-5; 10 nucleotides align to TRBD2. The CDR3 runs to 13 residues. Germline CDR1 and CDR2: DFQATT and SNEGSKA (reference sequence). The V gene end was trimmed by 6 bases and the J gene end by 4 bases; junction bases not matched to a gene: 5. The CDR3 reads CSAPGLARETQYF. CDR3 DNA: TGCAGTGCCCCGGGACTAGCGAGAGAGACCCAGTACTTC.

This clonotype was picked up a small number of times. The chain carries TRBV4-2 and TRBJ1-6, with no clear D. The CDR3 has 15 residues. Germline-derived CDR1 and CDR2 are LGHNA and YNFKEQ. Trimming shortened V by 0 bases and J by 7 bases, and 10 bases separated the two germline ends. CDR3 DNA: TGTGCCAGCAGCCAAGAGACAACCGGGAATTCACCCCTCCACTTT. This sequence encodes CASSQETTGNSPLHF.

The chain couples TRBV29-1 to TRBJ2-1, with unresolved D. The CDR3 is 14 residues long. Trimming stripped 6 bases from V and 2 bases from J, with 14 bases between. Per the germline V gene, CDR1 is SQVTM and CDR2 is ANQGSEA. The CDR3 is CSVLDPTPYNEQFF. The CDR3 coding sequence is TGCAGCGTCCTAGACCCCACCCCCTACAATGAGCAGTTCTTC.

This clonotype came up many times. The chain combines TRBV12-3 or TRBV12-4 with TRBJ2-5, with D possibly being TRBD1 (5 bases). Trimming pared 3 bases from V and 6 bases from J, leaving 11 bases between. CDR3 length: 13 amino acids. CDR3 loop: CASSFQGEQTQYF. CDR3 DNA: TGTGCCAGCAGTTTTCAGGGTGAACAGACCCAGTACTTC.

This clonotype was seen a handful of times. The chain couples TRBV2 to TRBJ1-1; D is unclear. The V and J ends lost 6 bases and 0 bases respectively, with 8 bases between them. Looked up from germline, CDR1 is SNHLY and CDR2 is FYNNEI. This CDR3 region has 13 residues. The CDR3 region is CASRVNLNTEAFF. CDR3 bases: TGTGCCAGCAGGGTTAATTTGAACACTGAAGCTTTCTTT.

This clonotype has only a few counts. The chain recombines TRBV9 with TRBJ2-2, with 7 bases fitting TRBD2. Germline CDR1 is SGDLS and CDR2 is YYNGEE. The V and J ends lost 5 bases and 13 bases, in that order; junction bases with no gene match: 17. The CDR3 loop spans 15 amino acids. In DNA form, the CDR3 reads TGTGCCAGCAGTATACTAGCGACCCTTAATCTGGGGCTGTTTTTT. Protein product: CASSILATLNLGLFF.